This TCR beta chain appears in the sequencing data of a study of glioma-infiltrating T cells. At the level of the study: WHO grade II oligodendrogliomas or astrocytomas, plus non-recurrent WHO grade IV glioblastomas, were sampled. Around 1 million peripheral T cells were targeted at about 4.5- to 11-fold coverage.

V gave up 1 base and J gave up 0 bases, with 10 bases separating them. The germline V gene encodes CDR1 KGHSH and CDR2 LQKENI. The CDR3 runs to 16 residues. Amplification of TCR alpha and beta CDR3 regions from RNA used iRepertoire nested multiplex PCR. MiXCR, run by TCRdb on the multiplex PCR reads, gives a single entry per CDR3 protein. The sample carries a few hundred thousand distinct CDR3 sequences, 41% recorded once. This clonotype has just a few counts. The rearrangement links TRBV18 to TRBJ2-1; D unclear. Input material: glioma tissue, nonneoplastic brain tissue, or PBMCs (not recorded which). This sequence originates from a human donor with low-grade glioma or glioblastoma, undergoing nonglioma brain surgery, or in good health (not recorded which). DNA of the CDR3: TGTGCCAGCTCACCACTCGGCAGTACCTCCTACAATGAGCAGTTCTTC. Translated, it gives CASSPLGSTSYNEQFF.